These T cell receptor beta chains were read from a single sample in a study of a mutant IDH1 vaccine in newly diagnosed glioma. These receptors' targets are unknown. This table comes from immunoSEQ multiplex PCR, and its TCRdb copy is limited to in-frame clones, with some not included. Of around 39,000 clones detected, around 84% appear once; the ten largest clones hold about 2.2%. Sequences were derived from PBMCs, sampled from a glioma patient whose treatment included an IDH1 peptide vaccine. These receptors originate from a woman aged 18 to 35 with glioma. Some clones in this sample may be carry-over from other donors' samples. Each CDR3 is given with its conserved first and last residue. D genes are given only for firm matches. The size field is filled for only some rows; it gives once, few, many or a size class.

CDR3: CASTSGQGTDTQYF
DNA: .
J: TRBJ2-3
length: 14
D: .
V: TRBV19
size: once

CDR3: CSVGHLGRSYEQYF
DNA: TGCAGCGTTGGACATTTGGGGAGGTCCTACGAGCAGTACTTC
J: TRBJ2-7
length: 14
D: .
V: TRBV29-1
size: .

CDR3: CSVEEDNSPLHF
DNA: TGCAGCGTTGAAGAAGATAATTCACCCCTCCACTTT
J: TRBJ1-6
length: 12
D: .
V: TRBV29-1
size: .

CDR3: CASGPGETQYF
DNA: TGTGCTAGTGGCCCCGGAGAGACCCAGTACTTC
J: TRBJ2-5
length: 11
D: .
V: TRBV12-5
size: once

CDR3: CSVEGKGSGAYEQYF
DNA: TGCAGCGTTGAAGGGAAGGGGTCCGGGGCCTACGAGCAGTACTTC
J: TRBJ2-7
length: 15
D: .
V: TRBV29-1
size: .

CDR3: CASSLWALLAGEGDTQYF
DNA: TGTGCCAGCAGCTTGTGGGCCCTTCTAGCGGGAGAAGGAGATACGCAGTATTTT
J: TRBJ2-3
length: 18
D: TRBD2
V: TRBV5-4
size: once

CDR3: CASSVSGKDYGYTF
DNA: TGTGCCAGCAGTGTCTCAGGGAAGGACTATGGCTACACCTTC
J: TRBJ1-2
length: 14
D: .
V: TRBV6-1
size: .

CDR3: CASSISSGRAGPGADTQYF
DNA: TGTGCCAGTAGTATAAGTAGCGGGAGGGCCGGTCCGGGGGCAGATACGCAGTATTTT
J: TRBJ2-3
length: 19
D: TRBD2
V: TRBV19
size: .

CDR3: CASRQGLPRDNEQFF
DNA: TGTGCCAGCAGGCAAGGACTCCCCCGGGACAATGAGCAGTTCTTC
J: TRBJ2-1
length: 15
D: .
V: TRBV5-6
size: .

CDR3: CASSESTSGEQFF
DNA: TGCGCCAGCAGTGAGTCCACATCGGGGGAGCAGTTCTTC
J: TRBJ2-1
length: 13
D: .
V: TRBV10-1
size: .

CDR3: CASSSSRYNEQFF
DNA: TGTGCCAGCAGCTCTTCTAGGTACAATGAGCAGTTCTTC
J: TRBJ2-1
length: 13
D: .
V: TRBV7-2
size: .

CDR3: CASSQAPSGNTIYF
DNA: TGTGCCAGCAGCCAAGCCCCCTCTGGAAACACCATATATTTT
J: TRBJ1-3
length: 14
D: .
V: TRBV4-2
size: .

CDR3: CASRLLAGDTQYF
DNA: TGTGCCAGCAGGCTCCTAGCGGGGGATACGCAGTATTTT
J: TRBJ2-3
length: 13
D: TRBD2
V: TRBV6-5
size: .

CDR3: CASSRTGKSATNEKLFF
DNA: TGTGCCAGCAGCAGGACAGGGAAATCTGCAACTAATGAAAAACTGTTTTTT
J: TRBJ1-4
length: 17
D: TRBD1
V: TRBV11-2
size: .

CDR3: CASSPPSTYEQYF
DNA: TGTGCCAGCAGCCCGCCGAGTACCTACGAGCAGTACTTC
J: TRBJ2-7
length: 13
D: .
V: TRBV7-9
size: .

CDR3: CAISPRGGGYSGANVLTF
DNA: TGTGCCATCAGTCCCAGGGGAGGGGGTTACTCTGGGGCCAACGTCCTGACTTTC
J: TRBJ2-6
length: 18
D: .
V: TRBV10-3
size: .